The 25 T cell receptor beta chains in this list originate from one sample, sequenced in a study of T-cell reconstitution after alpha-beta-depleted transplantation in children. The TCRbeta library incorporated unique molecular identifiers. TCRdb re-analysed the PCR reads in MiXCR, keeping a single row per CDR3 protein. The sample has around 600,000 distinct CDR3 sequences; about 15% are singletons. Specimen: PBMCs from the stem cell graft donor, collected from the stem cell graft. These receptors all come from a human donor who donated a stem cell graft to a child with acute myeloid leukemia.

V gene TRBV29-1 combines with J gene TRBJ2-4; D is unclear. The germline V gene encodes CDR1 SQVTM and CDR2 ANQGSEA. CDR3 length equals 12 residues. CDR3 bases: TGCTGCCCAATCGTGGCCAAAAACATTCAGTACTTC. As protein: CCPIVAKNIQYF.

The chain uses TRBV5-5 and TRBJ2-5; D is undetermined. V shed 2 bases and J shed 2 bases, with 10 bases lying between them. CDR3 length: 14 residues. Germline lookup yields CDR1 SGHKS and CDR2 YYEKEE (reference sequence). For the CDR3, the DNA is TGTGCCAGCAGCTTTGGATCCCTTCAAGAGACCCAGTACTTC. This encodes CASSFGSLQETQYF.

The genes are TRBV12-3 or TRBV12-4 and TRBJ2-4, with D possibly TRBD2 on 6 matching bases. The V and J ends lost 5 bases and 7 bases respectively, with 18 bases between them. This CDR3 has 15 residues. This chain's CDR3 is CASSPAQPGGNIQYF. DNA of the CDR3: TGTGCCAGCAGTCCCGCCCAGCCTGGGGGGAACATTCAGTACTTC.

V is TRBV13 and J is TRBJ2-1, with D maybe TRBD1 (6 bases). Germline V gene lookup returns CDR1 PRHDT and CDR2 FYEKMQ (reference sequence). V was shortened by 5 bases and J by 6 bases, with 11 bases between the two germline ends. CDR3 length equals 13 residues. The DNA of the CDR3 is TGTGCCAGCAGCCAGGGGCCGGGCAATGAGCAGTTCTTC. Residues: CASSQGPGNEQFF.

This clonotype was detected many times. The chain uses TRBV27 and TRBJ1-5, with unresolved D. Germline V gene sequence: CDR1 MNHEY, CDR2 SMNVEV (reference sequence). The germline V and J ends were trimmed by 2 bases and 7 bases, with 9 bases remaining between them. CDR3 length: 13 amino acids. The CDR3 region has the DNA TGTGCCAGCAGTTTAAATAGAGGCCAGCCCCAGCATTTT. Translating gives CASSLNRGQPQHF.

In its sample, this clonotype was seen many times. The CDR3 protein is CASSEIGRTAYNEQFF. CDR3 DNA: TGTGCCAGCAGTGAAATCGGTAGGACAGCATACAATGAGCAGTTCTTC. The chain joins TRBV6-1 to TRBJ2-1, with D maybe TRBD1 (6 bases). Between the trimmed V and J ends, which lost 2 bases and 4 bases, there was a span of 15 bases. Germline values: CDR1 MNHNS, CDR2 SASEGT. CDR3 length: 16 residues.

This clonotype was counted a few times. V is TRBV12-3 or TRBV12-4 and J is TRBJ2-2; 9 bases fit TRBD1. Trimming took 4 bases from V and 7 from J; bases not matched to a gene: 10. The CDR3 runs to 16 residues. The CDR3 DNA sequence: TGTGCCAGCAGTTCAACGGACAGGGGAGCAGTCGGGGAGCTGTTTTTT. It codes for CASSSTDRGAVGELFF.

The chain has TRBV7-9 and TRBJ1-2; TRBD1 matches 7 bases. The J segment lost 5 bases and the V segment lost 5 bases, leaving 11 bases of the junction unmatched. The CDR3 consists of 15 residues. Germline V gene data show CDR1 as SEHNR and CDR2 as FQNEAQ (reference sequence). CDR3 sequence: CASSKRTGSPYGYTF. The CDR3 coding sequence is TGTGCCAGCAGCAAACGGACAGGTTCGCCATATGGCTACACCTTC.

The rearrangement uses TRBV3-1 and TRBJ2-3; TRBD1 matches 7 bases. Germline CDR1 reads LGHDT; CDR2 reads YNNKEL (reference sequence). V dropped 3 bases and J dropped 4; count of bases not matched to a gene: 13. The CDR3 length is 17 residues. CDR3 protein: CASSQGEQGSSPDTQYF. The CDR3 DNA reads as TGTGCCAGCAGCCAGGGGGAACAGGGGTCTAGCCCAGATACGCAGTATTTT.

This clonotype came up a few times. The chain joins TRBV6-2 or TRBV6-3 to TRBJ2-7; unclear D gene. The CDR3 contains 12 residues. V lost 4 bases to trimming and J lost 7 bases, with 11 bases between them. CDR1 is MNHEY, CDR2 SVGEGT, per germline. CDR3 sequence reads: CASSSRGGEQYV. CDR3 DNA sequence: TGTGCCAGCAGTTCCCGAGGTGGGGAGCAGTACGTC.

The V gene is TRBV7-2, the J gene TRBJ2-3, with 8 bases matching TRBD2. V trimming: 4 bases; J trimming: 3 bases; junction bases outside the gene matches: 6. The CDR3 has 15 residues. Germline CDR1 and CDR2: SGHTA and FQGNSA. CDR3 sequence reads: CASSSRGLETDTQYF. The CDR3 DNA reads as TGTGCCAGCAGCTCCAGGGGACTAGAAACAGATACGCAGTATTTT.

This clonotype was recorded a few times. This chain joins TRBV5-6 and TRBJ2-5, with a weak D call TRBD2 (6 bases). Germline values: CDR1 SGHDT, CDR2 YYEEEE. This CDR3 is built from 18 residues. Trimming took off 1 base at V and 4 bases at J, with 23 bases between the two ends. The CDR3 loop reads CASSLSNMGGNLRETQYF. The CDR3 nucleotides read TGTGCCAGCAGCTTGAGTAATATGGGCGGGAATTTGCGAGAGACCCAGTACTTC.

This clonotype occurred many times. The chain is built from TRBV27 and TRBJ2-3; D may correspond to TRBD1 or TRBD2 (5 bases each). The CDR3 sequence is 15 residues long. Trimming pared 4 bases from V and 0 bases from J, leaving 11 bases between. CDR1 and CDR2 from the germline V gene are MNHEY and SMNVEV (reference sequence). The CDR3 region is CASSSGRLSTDTQYF. DNA for the CDR3: TGTGCCAGCAGTTCGGGACGGCTCAGCACAGATACGCAGTATTTT.

V is TRBV20-1 and J is TRBJ1-5; D remains unclear. V lost 2 bases and J lost 5, with 16 bases in between. The CDR3 runs to 15 residues. In germline, CDR1 is DFQATT, CDR2 SNEGSKA (reference sequence). DNA for the CDR3: TGCAGTGCTAGAACCAGGAGAGGAGGCGATCAGCCCCAGCATTTT. It yields the protein CSARTRRGGDQPQHF.

This clonotype turned up a few times. The V call is TRBV3-1, the J call TRBJ1-1; the D is unclear. Germline V lookup: CDR1 LGHDT, CDR2 YNNKEL (reference sequence). Trimming took off 2 bases at V and 4 bases at J, with 11 bases between the two ends. This CDR3 is built from 14 residues. CDR3 bases: TGTGCCAGCAGCCAATCCCTGAGCAGCACTGAAGCTTTCTTT. Residues: CASSQSLSSTEAFF.

The genes are TRBV25-1 and TRBJ2-1; TRBD2 aligns across 10 bases. V was pared by 1 base and J by 4 bases, with 7 bases of the junction left unmatched. Looked up from germline, CDR1 is MGHDK and CDR2 is SYGVNS. The CDR3 sequence is 17 residues long. Here the CDR3 DNA reads TGTGCCAGCAGTGAATCCCTTGAGCGGGGGGGATACAATGAGCAGTTCTTC. Its protein is CASSESLERGGYNEQFF.

This clonotype was seen at least ten times. The chain employs TRBV10-3 and TRBJ2-2; D possibly matches TRBD1 or TRBD2 (6 bases each). This CDR3 is built from 13 residues. V shed 10 bases and J shed 0 bases, with 9 bases lying between them. CDR1 ENHRY and CDR2 SYGVKD come from the germline V gene. The CDR3 reads CASGTTNTGELFF. For the CDR3, the DNA is TGTGCCAGCGGGACAACGAACACCGGGGAGCTGTTTTTT.

V gene TRBV7-9 combines with J gene TRBJ1-1; D unclear. Germline V lookup: CDR1 SEHNR, CDR2 FQNEAQ (reference sequence). The V end was cut by 1 base, the J end by 2 bases, with 11 bases between. The CDR3 has 15 amino acids. In nucleotides, the CDR3 is TGTGCCAGCAGCTTAGAGGACCGGGCTAACACTGAAGCTTTCTTT. Translating it yields CASSLEDRANTEAFF.

This clonotype was observed a handful of times. J is TRBJ2-1 and V is TRBV24-1; tentative D call: TRBD1 (6 bases). The germline V and J ends were trimmed by 4 bases and 8 bases, with 14 bases remaining between them. Germline-derived CDR1 and CDR2 are KGHDR and SFDVKD. This CDR3 has 14 residues. The CDR3 sequence: CATSDPTGYHEQFF. Here the CDR3 DNA reads TGTGCCACCAGTGACCCAACAGGGTACCATGAGCAGTTCTTC.

Here the CDR3 DNA reads TGTGCCAGCAGCTTGGCCTTCCGGACAGGGGTAGAGACCCAGTACTTC. Translated, it gives CASSLAFRTGVETQYF. This chain joins TRBV7-9 and TRBJ2-5, with 9 bases matching TRBD1. The CDR3 contains 16 residues. The germline gives CDR1 SEHNR, CDR2 FQNEAQ (reference sequence). Trimming at V came to 3 bases and at J to 4 bases, leaving 9 bases not matched to a gene.

This clonotype was observed a handful of times. The chain has TRBV9 and TRBJ2-3; 9 bases line up with TRBD1. Unmatched junction bases numbered 3, after V lost 1 base and J lost 3 bases. This CDR3 is built from 15 residues. In germline, CDR1 is SGDLS, CDR2 YYNGEE. CDR3 protein: CASSVHRGQTDTQYF. The DNA of the CDR3 is TGTGCCAGCAGCGTACACAGGGGGCAGACAGATACGCAGTATTTT.

V usage is TRBV6-5 and J usage is TRBJ2-1, with TRBD2 as a possible D gene (7 bases). Deletions cut 4 bases from V and 8 bases from J, with 15 bases between. The germline CDR1 and CDR2 sequences are MNHEY and SVGAGI. The CDR3 spans 14 residues. This CDR3 is CASSWGGLYHEQFF. The DNA of the CDR3 is TGTGCCAGCAGTTGGGGGGGGCTGTACCATGAGCAGTTCTTC.

The gene calls are TRBV12-3 or TRBV12-4 and TRBJ1-5; D is unclear. V lost 6 bases to trimming and J lost 2 bases, with 17 bases between them. The CDR3 length is 16 residues. CDR3 DNA sequence: TGTGCCAGCAGCCCGGCGGGGTTGCAAGGCAATCAGCCCCAGCATTTT. As protein: CASSPAGLQGNQPQHF.

The chain has TRBV20-1 and TRBJ1-2; D is perhaps TRBD1 (6 bases). Germline CDR1 DFQATT, CDR2 SNEGSKA (reference sequence). The CDR3 contains 16 residues. With 2 bases removed from V and 1 base from J, the gap between germline ends came to 17 bases. The CDR3 region is CSARYPKGGRNYGYTF. As DNA, the CDR3 is TGCAGTGCTAGATACCCAAAGGGGGGCCGTAACTATGGCTACACCTTC.

The V gene is TRBV29-1, the J gene TRBJ2-7; D is possibly TRBD2 (7 bases). The CDR3 is 14 residues long. The V gene lost 3 bases and the J gene lost 1 base, with 13 bases spanning the gap. CDR1 and CDR2 from the germline V gene are SQVTM and ANQGSEA. CDR3 loop: CSVDGGPPSYEQYF. CDR3 DNA: TGCAGCGTTGACGGGGGGCCCCCTTCCTACGAGCAGTACTTC.